A selection of T cell receptor beta chains follows, all from one sample in a study of T cell repertoires in ileal Crohn's disease. TCRdb's table, derived via immunoSEQ multiplex PCR, lists solely in-frame clones and lacks some. The sample shows tens of thousands of clones, around 80% of them seen only once. The sample comprised ileal tissue. These receptors all stem from an adult with Crohn's disease. Both conserved end residues are part of each CDR3. The D gene is left open where the match is weak. Size tells how often a clone was seen (once, few, many) or the class of an expanded clone, and some rows leave it out.

D: NA
V: TRBV6-1
J: TRBJ2-7
size: NA
DNA: TGTGCCAGCACCCTGGACAGAGTTTCCTACGAGCAGTACTTC
CDR3: CASTLDRVSYEQYF

D: NA
V: TRBV7-2
J: TRBJ1-5
size: NA
DNA: TGTGCCAGCAGCTTAGCCCCGACAGCCAATCAGCCCCAGCATTTT
CDR3: CASSLAPTANQPQHF

D: TRBD2
V: TRBV13
J: TRBJ2-5
size: NA
DNA: TGTGCCAGCAACTTACGGGGGGGAAGCCAAGAGACCCAGTACTTC
CDR3: CASNLRGGSQETQYF

D: NA
V: TRBV4-2
J: TRBJ2-7
size: NA
DNA: TGTGCCAGCAGCCAAGGGTCCCGGGACTGGTCCTACGAGCAGTACTTC
CDR3: CASSQGSRDWSYEQYF

D: NA
V: TRBV7-9
J: TRBJ1-6
size: NA
DNA: TGTGCCAGCAGCTTCGAGAACTCACCCCTCCACTTT
CDR3: CASSFENSPLHF

D: NA
V: TRBV5-1
J: TRBJ2-6
size: NA
DNA: TGCGCCAGCAGCCCCCAGGGGACTGGGGCCAACGTCCTGACTTTC
CDR3: CASSPQGTGANVLTF

D: TRBD1
V: TRBV6-6
J: TRBJ2-7
size: NA
DNA: TGTGCCAGCAGCTCAGGGGGCACCTACGAGCAGTACTTC
CDR3: CASSSGGTYEQYF

D: TRBD1
V: TRBV18
J: TRBJ1-2
size: NA
DNA: TGTGCCAGCTCTCCCGGGACAGGGAGGAACTATGGCTACACCTTC
CDR3: CASSPGTGRNYGYTF

D: NA
V: TRBV30
J: TRBJ1-2
size: NA
DNA: TGTGCCTGGAGCCCCCCGGTTGGCTACACCTTC
CDR3: CAWSPPVGYTF

D: NA
V: TRBV10-3
J: TRBJ1-1
size: NA
DNA: TGTGCCATCAGTGGGGGGCTGAACACTGAAGCTTTCTTT
CDR3: CAISGGLNTEAFF

D: NA
V: TRBV19
J: TRBJ1-6
size: NA
DNA: TGTGCCAGTAGTATTGCACAATCACCCCTCCACTTT
CDR3: CASSIAQSPLHF

D: TRBD1
V: TRBV5-1
J: TRBJ1-1
size: NA
DNA: TGCGCCAGCAGCTTGGCCGGACAGGGGGGCGGCACTGAAGCTTTCTTT
CDR3: CASSLAGQGGGTEAFF

D: NA
V: TRBV6-1
J: TRBJ1-4
size: NA
DNA: TGTGCCAGCAGTGAATTGGGAGGAAGCAAAAAACTGTTTTTT
CDR3: CASSELGGSKKLFF

D: TRBD1
V: TRBV5-1
J: TRBJ2-1
size: NA
DNA: TGCGCCAGCAGCCTGCTTCGTATGACAGGGATTGATGAGCAGTTCTTC
CDR3: CASSLLRMTGIDEQFF

D: NA
V: TRBV5-4
J: TRBJ1-3
size: NA
DNA: TGTGCCAGCAGCAGCTATTCGAGCTCTGGAAACACCATATATTTT
CDR3: CASSSYSSSGNTIYF

D: TRBD1
V: TRBV6-1
J: TRBJ1-4
size: few
DNA: TGTGCCAGCAAGACAGGGAGACGGGATGAAAAACTGTTTTTT
CDR3: CASKTGRRDEKLFF

D: TRBD2
V: TRBV2
J: TRBJ2-5
size: NA
DNA: TGTGCCAGCAGACGGACTAGCGGGCAAGAGACCCAGTACTTC
CDR3: CASRRTSGQETQYF